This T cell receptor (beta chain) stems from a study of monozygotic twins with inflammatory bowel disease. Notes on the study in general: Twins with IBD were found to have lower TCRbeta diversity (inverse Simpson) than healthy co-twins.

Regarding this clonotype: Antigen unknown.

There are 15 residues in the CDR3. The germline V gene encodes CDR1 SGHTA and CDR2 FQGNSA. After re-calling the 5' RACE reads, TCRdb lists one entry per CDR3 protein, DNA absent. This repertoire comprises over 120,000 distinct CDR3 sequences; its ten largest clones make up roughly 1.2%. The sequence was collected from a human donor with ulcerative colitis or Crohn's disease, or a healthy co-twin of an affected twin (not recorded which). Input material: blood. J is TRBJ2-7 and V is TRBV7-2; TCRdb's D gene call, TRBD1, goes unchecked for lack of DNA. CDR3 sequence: CASSMVPGRRNEQYF. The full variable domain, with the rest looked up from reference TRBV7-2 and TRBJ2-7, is GAGVSQSPSNKVTEKGKDVELRCDPISGHTALYWYRQSLGQGLEFLIYFQGNSAPDKSGLPSDRFSAERTGGSVSTLTIQRTQQEDSAVYLCASSMVPGRRNEQYFGPGTRLTVT.